This is a list of T cell receptor beta chains from one sample in a study of OX40 agonist ivuxolimab in advanced cancers. The repertoire was sequenced with immunoSEQ multiplex PCR; TCRdb's copy has only in-frame clones and lacks some. This table holds more than 60,000 clones, 85% found once. The sample was CD4+ or CD8+ T cells sorted from blood, taken in a trial of the OX40 agonist ivuxolimab. The receptors were gathered from an adult with an advanced solid tumor such as melanoma, head and neck, liver or kidney cancer. The CDR3 runs from the conserved cysteine through the conserved F or W. D genes are given only for firm matches. Only some rows state a clone size, as once, few, many or a class for expanded clones.

V	D	size	J	DNA	CDR3
TRBV11-3	NA	once	TRBJ1-5	TGTGCCAGCAGCCTCTTCCGGGGGATTTATCAGCCCCAGCATTTT	CASSLFRGIYQPQHF
TRBV2	NA	NA	TRBJ2-1	TGTGCCAGCAGTGACCGGTGGGGGGAGAATGAGCAGTTCTTC	CASSDRWGENEQFF
TRBV5-4	TRBD1	NA	TRBJ2-5	TGTGCCAGCAGCATTAACAGGGGACAAGAGACCCAGTACTTC	CASSINRGQETQYF
TRBV27	NA	NA	TRBJ2-1	TGTGCCAGCAGCCCTGTTAGGGGGGCCAATGAGCAGTTCTTC	CASSPVRGANEQFF
TRBV19	NA	once	TRBJ1-5	TGTGCCAGCCGGGACATCCGCAACCAGCCCCAGCATTTT	CASRDIRNQPQHF
TRBV6-6	TRBD2	NA	TRBJ2-7	TGTGCCAGCAGTTATGGGACTAGCGGGACCTACGAGCAGTACTTC	CASSYGTSGTYEQYF
TRBV2	NA	NA	TRBJ2-7	TGTGCCAGCAGTGAATTCGAGGGAGATCGGGGCGAGCAGTACTTC	CASSEFEGDRGEQYF
TRBV6-1	NA	NA	TRBJ1-4	TGTGCCACCCTGGGGGGGGTCGGTAATGAAAAACTGTTTTTT	CATLGGVGNEKLFF
TRBV5-6	NA	NA	TRBJ2-5	TGTGCCAGCAGCCCGGTCACAGGGGTCCGGGAGCAGTACTTC	CASSPVTGVREQYF
TRBV12-2	NA	NA	TRBJ2-3	TGTGCAAGTCGCTTAGGGGGGACTCCCCCGCCAGGTACGCAGTATTTT	CASRLGGTPPPGTQYF
TRBV28	NA	NA	TRBJ1-5	TGTGCCAGCAGACGAAGGGGAGAAAGGCAGCCCCAGCATTTT	CASRRRGERQPQHF
TRBV7-2	NA	NA	TRBJ2-1	TGTGCCAGCAGCTTAGCGTTTAGCTCCTACAATGAGCAGTTCTTC	CASSLAFSSYNEQFF
TRBV6-1	NA	NA	TRBJ2-7	TGTGCCAGTCCGCCGGACGGGACCTACGAGCAGTACTTC	CASPPDGTYEQYF
TRBV5-1	TRBD2	NA	TRBJ2-2	TGCGCCAGCCGGGGACTAGCGGGACCCCAGGCTGGCGGGGAGCTGTTTTTT	CASRGLAGPQAGGELFF
TRBV19	TRBD1	NA	TRBJ2-7	TGTGCCAGTAGTCCAAGGGGGCTTGGCGAGCAGTACTTC	CASSPRGLGEQYF
TRBV2	NA	few	TRBJ1-2	TGTGCCAGCAGTGAAGTCGGGGAGGCCTATGGCTACACCTTC	CASSEVGEAYGYTF
TRBV7-3	TRBD2	once	TRBJ2-1	TGTGCCAGCAGCTCGGGACTAGGTGGATACAATGAGCAGTTCTTC	CASSSGLGGYNEQFF
TRBV2	NA	NA	TRBJ2-3	TGTGCCAGCAGTGAATCGGTAGCCGGGGCCTTCACAGATACGCAGTATTTT	CASSESVAGAFTDTQYF
TRBV7-9	NA	NA	TRBJ2-1	TGTGCCAGCAGCTTAGGTACAGGGCACAATGAGCAGTTCTTC	CASSLGTGHNEQFF
TRBV2	TRBD2	NA	TRBJ2-1	TGTGCCAGCAGTGTCCGGCGGGAGGGCGTGAGTGAGCAGTTCTTC	CASSVRREGVSEQFF
TRBV2	NA	NA	TRBJ1-6	TGTGCCAGCAGTGAATATGTGGGAGGTTCGCCCCTCCACTTT	CASSEYVGGSPLHF
TRBV5-1	NA	NA	TRBJ1-1	TGCGCCAGCAGCTTCCAGGGGAACACTGAAGCTTTCTTT	CASSFQGNTEAFF
TRBV28	TRBD1	NA	TRBJ2-7	TGTGCCAGCACACAGGACAGGACATCCTACGAGCAGTACTTC	CASTQDRTSYEQYF
TRBV6-1	NA	few	TRBJ1-2	TGTGCCAGCAGTGAAAGACAGAACTATGGCTACACCTTC	CASSERQNYGYTF
TRBV6-6	TRBD1	NA	TRBJ1-5	TGTGCCAGCACCCCCGGGACAGACAATCAGCCCCAGCATTTT	CASTPGTDNQPQHF
TRBV2	TRBD2	NA	TRBJ2-1	TGTGCCAGCAGTGAACTTGAGACTAGCCCCCAGTTCTTC	CASSELETSPQFF
TRBV11-2	NA	few	TRBJ2-5	TGTGCCAGCAGCTTAGTGCAAGAGACCCAGTACTTC	CASSLVQETQYF
TRBV4-2	TRBD2	NA	TRBJ2-1	TGTGCCAGCAGCCTAACGCCTAGCGGAGAGGCTGGTGAGCAGTTCTTC	CASSLTPSGEAGEQFF
TRBV7-3	TRBD2	NA	TRBJ2-1	TGTGCCAGCAGCTTAAGCGGGAGGCCCTACAATGAGCAGTTCTTC	CASSLSGRPYNEQFF
TRBV2	NA	NA	TRBJ2-3	TGTGCCAGCAGTGATGGGAATACGCAGTATTTT	CASSDGNTQYF
TRBV10-2	TRBD2	NA	TRBJ2-2	TGCGCCAGCAGGACTAGCGGGAGGGTCGGCGGGGAGCTGTTTTTT	CASRTSGRVGGELFF
TRBV9	TRBD1	NA	TRBJ2-5	TGTGCCAGCAGCGTCGATTCAGGGGGATGGGAGACCCAGTACTTC	CASSVDSGGWETQYF
TRBV28	TRBD1	NA	TRBJ2-7	TGTGCCAGCAGTTTATCCGGGGCAGGGGGCAAATACGAGCAGTACTTC	CASSLSGAGGKYEQYF
TRBV6-1	TRBD2	NA	TRBJ2-7	TGTGCCAGCAGTGAAGCTTTCGGACTAGCGGGGTACGAGCAGTACTTC	CASSEAFGLAGYEQYF
TRBV7-2	TRBD1	NA	TRBJ2-7	TGTGCCAGCAGCTACACCGGGACAGGGGTGGCCTACGAGCAGTACTTC	CASSYTGTGVAYEQYF
TRBV28	NA	NA	TRBJ1-3	TGTGCCAGCAGGGGGGCGGACTTCCGCTCCCCAGGAAACACCATATATTTT	CASRGADFRSPGNTIYF
TRBV2	NA	NA	TRBJ1-1	TGTGCCAGCAGTGGGCGGGGGGTTGGCGGCATGAACACTGAAGCTTTCTTT	CASSGRGVGGMNTEAFF
TRBV4-1	NA	NA	TRBJ2-7	TGCGCCAGCAGCCAAAAGCGGACAGCTCTCTCCGAGCAGTACTTC	CASSQKRTALSEQYF
TRBV5-4	TRBD1	NA	TRBJ1-2	TGTGCCAGCAGCCCCGGACAGGTCCTCTCCTATAGTTATGGCTACACCTTC	CASSPGQVLSYSYGYTF
TRBV18	TRBD1	NA	TRBJ1-5	TGTGCCAGCTCACTCGGACAGGGGGGTATCCATCAGCCCCAGCATTTT	CASSLGQGGIHQPQHF
TRBV18	TRBD2	NA	TRBJ2-1	TGTGCCAGCTCACCACCGGCTACTAGCGGGAGGACATACAATGAGCAGTTCTTC	CASSPPATSGRTYNEQFF
TRBV6-1	NA	medium-sized	TRBJ1-5	TGTGCCAGCAGTGTATATCGGGGGCCTGGCAATCAGCCCCAGCATTTT	CASSVYRGPGNQPQHF
TRBV28	TRBD2	NA	TRBJ2-2	TGTGCCAGCAGTTTTTATGCTAGCGGGAGTACCGGGGAGCTGTTTTTT	CASSFYASGSTGELFF
TRBV2	NA	NA	TRBJ2-5	TGTGCCAGCAGTGTTAAGGGGGAGACCCAGTACTTC	CASSVKGETQYF
TRBV6-6	TRBD1	NA	TRBJ1-6	TGTGCCAGCAGTTCACAGGGGTTGAGTTCACCCCTCCACTTT	CASSSQGLSSPLHF
TRBV7-3	TRBD2	NA	TRBJ2-7	TGTGCCAGCAGCTTACAGGGAGGGATCTACGAGCAGTACTTC	CASSLQGGIYEQYF
TRBV28	NA	NA	TRBJ1-2	TGTGCCAGCAGTCCCAACCAGGCAGGGGCACTCTATGGCTACACCTTC	CASSPNQAGALYGYTF
TRBV19	TRBD2	NA	TRBJ2-1	TGTGCCAGTAGTATAGGGGGTAGGGGACTAGCGGTTAAGGGGAGCTCCTACAATGAGCAGTTCTTC	CASSIGGRGLAVKGSSYNEQFF
TRBV7-9	NA	NA	TRBJ2-5	TGTGCCAGCAGCTTACCTCTGCAAGAGACCCAGTACTTC	CASSLPLQETQYF
TRBV28	NA	few	TRBJ2-7	TGTGCCAGCAGTTTACAGGGACGGGGGAGCTCCTACGAGCAGTACTTC	CASSLQGRGSSYEQYF
TRBV2	TRBD1	NA	TRBJ2-7	TGTGCCAGCAGCCCTACCGGGACAGGGGTCCACGAGCAGTACTTC	CASSPTGTGVHEQYF
TRBV7-9	NA	NA	TRBJ2-5	TGTGCCAGCAGTGAGCAAGAGACCCAGTACTTC	CASSEQETQYF
TRBV10-2	NA	few	TRBJ2-1	TGCGCCAGCAGTGAGTCGGGGGCTTTCGCGTTCTTC	CASSESGAFAFF
TRBV25-1	NA	once	TRBJ2-7	TGTGCCAGCAGTGCTGGAATTTACGAGCAGTACTTC	CASSAGIYEQYF